This T cell receptor beta chain was identified during a study of shared clonotypes between healthy human individuals. CD8 cells classed as naive were CD45RO-negative and positively selected for CCR7, excluding terminally differentiated effector memory CD45RA+ cells. Remarks on this clone: The antigen is not known.

Broader study findings: A limitation of the genetic and exposure-history diversity represented arose from few donors.

V lost 4 bases and J lost 3; bases outside the gene matches: 4. Germline V lookup: CDR1 SGHVS, CDR2 FNYEAQ. CDR3 length equals 16 residues. Some clones are missing from TCRdb's copy, which holds only in-frame ones; the method was immunoSEQ multiplex PCR. The sample yields roughly 770,000 clones, 90% to 98% seen once. The sample comprised naive CD8+ T cells sorted from blood. The chain links TRBV7-6 to TRBJ2-1; 12 bases agree with TRBD2. The sequence derives from a man aged 25-45 years in good health. The CDR3 DNA is TGTGCCAGCAGCTCAGAACTAGCGGGAGGCTACAATGAGCAGTTCTTC. This gives the protein CASSSELAGGYNEQFF.